This TCR beta chain was documented in a study of OX40 agonist ivuxolimab in advanced cancers. Germline V gene data show CDR1 as MGHDK and CDR2 as SYGVNS. The CDR3 totals 15 residues. V dropped 8 bases and J dropped 0 bases, with 14 bases sitting between them. The table came from immunoSEQ multiplex PCR; TCRdb's copy has only in-frame clones and leaves some out. This table has roughly 92,000 clones, approximately 80% appearing once. The V and J genes are TRBV25-1 and TRBJ1-3, with TRBD1 as a possible D gene (6 bases). The material was CD4+ or CD8+ T cells sorted from blood, obtained in a trial of the OX40 agonist ivuxolimab. The TCR sequence derives from an adult with an advanced solid tumor such as melanoma, head and neck, liver or kidney cancer. In DNA, the CDR3 is TGTGCCAGCGGGTTGGGGGGGCACTCTGGAAACACCATATATTTT. Translation gives CASGLGGHSGNTIYF.